This T cell receptor (beta chain) appears in the sequencing data of a study of OX40 agonist ivuxolimab in advanced cancers. Study-wide background: Dose-escalation subjects each had hepatocellular carcinoma, melanoma, renal cell or head and neck cancer. Averaging roughly 60 years in age, with a range of roughly 20 to 90, the cohort was approximately 83% male.

V shed 3 bases and J 4 bases; nucleotides not matched to a gene: 2. The CDR3 is made up of 15 amino acids. The germline gives CDR1 SGHTA, CDR2 FQGNSA. The table came from immunoSEQ multiplex PCR; TCRdb's copy has only in-frame clones and leaves some out. Of about 83,000 clones in the sample, 65% to 90% were seen once. The source was CD4+ or CD8+ T cells sorted from blood, collected in a trial of the OX40 agonist ivuxolimab. This chain uses TRBV7-2 with TRBJ2-2, with 10 bases that match TRBD2. The TCR sequence derives from an adult with an advanced solid tumor such as melanoma, head and neck, liver or kidney cancer. For the CDR3, the DNA is TGTGCCAGCAGCTTGTCTAGCGGGAGCACCGGGGAGCTGTTTTTT. It is translated as CASSLSSGSTGELFF.